These T cell receptor beta chains were read from a single sample in a study of graft-versus-host responses after intestinal transplantation. The data were produced by immunoSEQ multiplex PCR, yet TCRdb's version contains in-frame clones alone and is incomplete. This sample has under 75,000 clones, with roughly 89% found just once. The source material was ileum tissue, sampled roughly 390 days after transplant. These receptors all come from a human patient who received an intestinal transplant, so some T cells may come from the graft donor. The CDR3 runs from the conserved cysteine through the conserved F or W. A D gene is named only where the DNA matches it firmly. Clone size is stated in some rows and not others, as once, few, many or a class when expanded.

TRBV18	NA	TRBJ1-2	NA	TGTGCCAGCTCACCACCTCAGGGTATTCACACCTTC	CASSPPQGIHTF
TRBV6-5	NA	TRBJ1-2	NA	TGTGCCAGCAGTTACCAACAGGGTGACTATGGCTACACCTTC	CASSYQQGDYGYTF
TRBV5-6	NA	TRBJ2-5	NA	TGTGCCAGCAGCTTGGACCAAGAGACCCAGTACTTC	CASSLDQETQYF
TRBV29-1	NA	TRBJ2-7	NA	TGCAGCGTTGATGGTGGTAACACCTACGAGCAGTACTTC	CSVDGGNTYEQYF
TRBV28	TRBD1	TRBJ1-1	NA	TGTGCCAGCAGTTTTGGGCAGGGGGCTGAAGCTTTCTTT	CASSFGQGAEAFF
TRBV7-9	NA	TRBJ2-7	NA	TGTGCCAGCAGCTTAGCTTTAGGGGAATTTGCCGAGCAGTACTTC	CASSLALGEFAEQYF
TRBV7-9	NA	TRBJ1-5	NA	TGTGCCAGCAGCCCAACCCTAACAGGGCCCCTTCAGCCCCAGCATTTT	CASSPTLTGPLQPQHF
TRBV9	NA	TRBJ2-1	NA	TGTGCCAGCAGCGTAAAGGGGGGGACTTACAATGAGCAGTTCTTC	CASSVKGGTYNEQFF
TRBV13	TRBD1	TRBJ2-2	once	TGTGCCAGCAGCTTAAAAACCCCCGGGACAGGGGTCACCGGGGAGCTGTTTTTT	CASSLKTPGTGVTGELFF
TRBV29-1	TRBD1	TRBJ2-1	NA	TGCAGCGCTACCACAGGGGGTAGTGAGCAGTTCTTC	CSATTGGSEQFF
TRBV15	NA	TRBJ2-7	NA	TGTGCCACCAGCACCAGGGAAAGGGACTACGAGCAGTACTTC	CATSTRERDYEQYF
TRBV5-1	TRBD2	TRBJ2-3	NA	TGCGCCAGCAGTCTAGCGGGAACAGGGACAGATACGCAGTATTTT	CASSLAGTGTDTQYF
TRBV6-6	NA	TRBJ1-5	NA	TGTGCCAGCAGTTACTCGTCAGGGGTCAATCAGCCCCAGCATTTT	CASSYSSGVNQPQHF
TRBV4-1	TRBD1	TRBJ2-7	once	TGCGCCAGCAGCCAAGTCACCTCGAGGGACAGCTACGAGCAGTACTTC	CASSQVTSRDSYEQYF
TRBV30	NA	TRBJ2-7	NA	TGTGCCTGGAGTGGAGGTCGCGGGACGAGCGAGCAGTACTTC	CAWSGGRGTSEQYF
TRBV6-1	NA	TRBJ2-5	once	TGTGCCAGCAGTCCGACTGGAGAGGGGACCCAGTACTTC	CASSPTGEGTQYF
TRBV4-1	NA	TRBJ2-1	NA	TGCGCCAGCAGCCAAGACGGTCGAGCCAATTCCGACAATGAGCAGTTCTTC	CASSQDGRANSDNEQFF
TRBV19	NA	TRBJ1-4	NA	TGTGCCAGTGCCTCGGACAGTTTCGCAACTAATGAAAAACTGTTTTTT	CASASDSFATNEKLFF
TRBV5-1	NA	TRBJ2-7	NA	TGCGCCAGCAGCTTGGACCCGGGAACCTCCTACGAGCAGTACTTC	CASSLDPGTSYEQYF
TRBV29-1	TRBD2	TRBJ2-3	NA	TGCAGCGTTGATGAGACTAGCGGACACACAGATACGCAGTATTTT	CSVDETSGHTDTQYF
TRBV6-5	NA	TRBJ1-3	NA	TGTGCCAGCAGGGGAGGAAACACCATATATTTT	CASRGGNTIYF
TRBV5-1	NA	TRBJ2-2	NA	TGCGCCAGCAGCTTGTTGCCAGGGCCCGGGGAGCTGTTTTTT	CASSLLPGPGELFF
TRBV10-2	TRBD2	TRBJ2-3	NA	TGCGCCAGCAGTGGTGAGACTAGCGGGGGGTTGAGGGTTACGCAGTATTTT	CASSGETSGGLRVTQYF
TRBV6-5	NA	TRBJ2-7	NA	TGTGCCAGCAGCTCCGGACTCCTGAGCTCCTACGAGCAGTACTTC	CASSSGLLSSYEQYF
TRBV11-2	NA	TRBJ1-1	NA	TGTGCCAGCAGCATAGCTTTACGGGGCGCTTTCTTT	CASSIALRGAFF
TRBV25-1	NA	TRBJ2-5	NA	TGTGCCAGCAGTGAATTGAGAGCAGGAGAGACCCAGTACTTC	CASSELRAGETQYF
TRBV15	TRBD1	TRBJ2-7	NA	TGTGCCACCAGCGAACCGGGACAGGGCAACTACGAGCAGTACTTC	CATSEPGQGNYEQYF
TRBV10-3	NA	TRBJ1-5	NA	TGTGCCATCAGTGAGGCCAGGGCCGGTCAGCCCCAGCATTTT	CAISEARAGQPQHF
TRBV6-6	TRBD2	TRBJ2-5	few	TGTGCCAGCCGACGGGGGGGACAAGAGACCCAGTACTTC	CASRRGGQETQYF
TRBV23-1	NA	TRBJ1-1	NA	TGCGCCAGCAGTCCTGGCTTGAACACTGAAGCTTTCTTT	CASSPGLNTEAFF
TRBV11-2	TRBD1	TRBJ1-1	NA	TGTGCCAGCAGCTTGACAGGGGCGGACACTGAAGCTTTCTTT	CASSLTGADTEAFF
TRBV5-4	NA	TRBJ1-3	NA	TGTGCCAGCAGCCCCAGGGAGGGAAACACCATATATTTT	CASSPREGNTIYF
TRBV28	NA	TRBJ2-1	NA	TGTGCCAGCAGTTTTCGGGACTACAATGAGCAGTTCTTC	CASSFRDYNEQFF
TRBV5-1	NA	TRBJ1-2	NA	TGCGCCAGCACCCCTGAGCCTGGACTGATTAACTATGGCTACACCTTC	CASTPEPGLINYGYTF
TRBV28	TRBD2	TRBJ2-3	once	TGTGCCAGCAGTCCCCCCTCTGCGGGAGGAATAGATACGCAGTATTTT	CASSPPSAGGIDTQYF
TRBV5-1	NA	TRBJ2-6	once	TGCGCCAGCAGCGTCGCCAGGGGATCTGGGGCCAACGTCCTGACTTTC	CASSVARGSGANVLTF
TRBV28	NA	TRBJ2-5	NA	TGTGCCAGCAGTTTAAGTCGATCCAGTAACGGGCAGACCCAGTACTTC	CASSLSRSSNGQTQYF
TRBV4-1	TRBD1	TRBJ2-7	NA	TGCGCCAGCAGCCAATCCTCGGCGACAGGGGTATACGAGCAGTACTTC	CASSQSSATGVYEQYF
TRBV29-1	NA	TRBJ2-3	NA	TGCAGCAAGGGGACGGCAGATACGCAGTATTTT	CSKGTADTQYF
TRBV7-2	NA	TRBJ2-3	NA	TGTGCCAGCAGCTTTATAGGAGATACGCAGTATTTT	CASSFIGDTQYF
TRBV7-2	TRBD1	TRBJ1-3	NA	TGTGCCAGCAGCCAGGACAGGGGACCTGGAAACACCATATATTTT	CASSQDRGPGNTIYF
TRBV6-1	NA	TRBJ2-7	NA	TGTGCCAGCAGGCGGTCCACGGGTGGCGAGCAGTACTTC	CASRRSTGGEQYF
TRBV25-1	NA	TRBJ2-7	NA	TGTGCCAGCAGTAACGGGTCCACCTACGAGCAGTACTTC	CASSNGSTYEQYF
TRBV9	TRBD1	TRBJ2-4	NA	TGTGCCAGCAGCGTAGGACAGGGCAAGAAGTACTTC	CASSVGQGKKYF
TRBV5-1	TRBD2	TRBJ2-7	NA	TGCGCCAGCAGCACCCCCCAACTAGCGGGAAATGGTGAGCAGTACTTC	CASSTPQLAGNGEQYF
TRBV4-1	NA	TRBJ2-7	NA	TGCGCCAGCAGCCACCGAGGACAGAACTCCTACGAGCAGTACTTC	CASSHRGQNSYEQYF
TRBV6-1	NA	TRBJ2-7	once	TGTGCCAGCAGGACCCCAGACAGGCTCCTCTACGAGCAGTACTTC	CASRTPDRLLYEQYF
TRBV13	TRBD2	TRBJ2-3	once	TGTGCCAGCAGCTTGAGCCTCAGCGGGGGGCCCACAGATACGCAGTATTTT	CASSLSLSGGPTDTQYF
TRBV9	TRBD1	TRBJ1-2	NA	TGTGCCAGCAGCCCAGCGACAGGGGAGTTTAGGGGCTACACCTTC	CASSPATGEFRGYTF
TRBV6-1	NA	TRBJ2-3	NA	TGTGCCAGCAGCTGGGGGGGGCCGGATACGCAGTATTTT	CASSWGGPDTQYF
TRBV28	TRBD2	TRBJ2-5	NA	TGTGCCAGCAGTTTACCGGGAGGGGGGGAGACCCAGTACTTC	CASSLPGGGETQYF
TRBV30	NA	TRBJ1-2	NA	TGTGCCTGGAGGGGCAGCTATGGCTACACCTTC	CAWRGSYGYTF
TRBV6-5	TRBD1	TRBJ1-1	NA	TGTGCCAGCAGTTACCGGCCGACAGGGACGAACACTGAAGCTTTCTTT	CASSYRPTGTNTEAFF
TRBV19	NA	TRBJ1-5	NA	TGTGCCAGTAGTGAGGGACAGCCCCAGCATTTT	CASSEGQPQHF
TRBV11-2	TRBD2	TRBJ2-5	NA	TGTGCCAGCAGCTTAGACGGGGGAGCGGGGGGGTCGTTTGAGACCCAGTACTTC	CASSLDGGAGGSFETQYF
TRBV13	NA	TRBJ2-1	once	TGTGCCAGCAGCTTAGAGACTAGGGCCTACAATGAGCAGTTCTTC	CASSLETRAYNEQFF
TRBV7-9	NA	TRBJ2-7	NA	TGTGCCAGCAGCCAAGGGACGGGACTCTCCTACGAGCAGTACTTC	CASSQGTGLSYEQYF
TRBV2	NA	TRBJ2-7	NA	TGTGCCAGCAGTGAGTACTATGGATACGAGCAGTACTTC	CASSEYYGYEQYF
TRBV14	NA	TRBJ1-3	once	TGTGCCAGCAGCCAAGGGTTTCACGGATCTGGAAACACCATATATTTT	CASSQGFHGSGNTIYF
TRBV30	TRBD2	TRBJ2-1	NA	TGTGCCTGGACAGTAACTAGCGGTAGGGACAATGAGCAGTTCTTC	CAWTVTSGRDNEQFF